These 8 T cell receptor beta chains were sequenced from one sample in a study of monozygotic twins with inflammatory bowel disease. From its re-call of the 5' RACE reads, TCRdb lists each CDR3 protein once, without DNA. Across 350,000 to 400,000 distinct CDR3 sequences, the top ten clones capture around 2.6% of the sample. The sample consisted of blood. These receptors all stem from a human donor with ulcerative colitis or Crohn's disease, or a healthy co-twin of an affected twin (not recorded which).

The chain combines TRBV2 with TRBJ2-4; the TRBD2 assignment by TCRdb is unverifiable without DNA. Germline CDR1 SNHLY, CDR2 FYNNEI. The CDR3 is 16 amino acids. The CDR3 loop reads CASSEGLAVAKNIQYF.

The chain has TRBV4-3 and TRBJ1-1. In germline, CDR1 is LGHNA, CDR2 YSLEER. CDR3 size: 15 residues. The CDR3 reads CASSHSAAQNTEAFF.

The V and J genes are TRBV7-2 and TRBJ1-2. This CDR3 comprises 14 residues. CDR1 and CDR2 from the germline V gene are SGHTA and FQGNSA. CDR3: CASSFYREGEGYTF. The full variable domain, completed using reference TRBV7-2 and TRBJ1-2, is GAGVSQSPSNKVTEKGKDVELRCDPISGHTALYWYRQSLGQGLEFLIYFQGNSAPDKSGLPSDRFSAERTGGSVSTLTIQRTQQEDSAVYLCASSFYREGEGYTFGSGTRLTVV.

This chain uses TRBV3-1 with TRBJ1-5. Germline assignment: CDR1 LGHDT and CDR2 YNNKEL (reference sequence). The CDR3 runs to 14 residues. Here the CDR3 reads CASSLASADQPQHF.

V is TRBV9 and J is TRBJ2-7; TCRdb's D call, TRBD1, is unchecked because there is no DNA. Germline lookup yields CDR1 SGDLS and CDR2 YYNGEE. The CDR3 spans 14 residues. CDR3 sequence reads: CASSVAGGPYEQYF.

This chain connects TRBV7-9 to TRBJ2-1. This CDR3 has 14 residues. Germline lookup yields CDR1 SEHNR and CDR2 FQNEAQ (reference sequence). CDR3 loop: CASSLVGLDSEQFF.

The gene calls are TRBV20-1 and TRBJ2-2; the TCRdb call, TRBD1, lacks DNA for checking. This CDR3 contains 15 residues. CDR1 and CDR2 (germline): DFQATT, SNEGSKA (reference sequence). Here the CDR3 reads CSARDGNKGTGELFF.

The genes are TRBV10-2 and TRBJ2-7. Germline CDR1 WSHSY, CDR2 SAAADI. The CDR3 is 12 residues long. CDR3 sequence: CASRGHLTEQYF.